These 22 T cell receptor beta chains were all obtained from the same sample, sequenced in a study of TIL therapy for anti-PD-1-resistant metastatic lung cancer. The libraries were made with immunoSEQ v3. This table comes from immunoSEQ multiplex PCR, and its TCRdb copy is limited to in-frame clones, with some not included. Of just under 60,000 clones in the sample, more than 60% were seen once. The sample's time point: pre-treatment sample, taken before nivolumab and TIL therapy. The specimen comprised blood, sampled at baseline. These receptors originate from a person between 25 and 80 years old with non-small cell lung cancer.

This rearrangement joins TRBV4-2 to TRBJ2-3, with 8 bases that match TRBD2. V shed 1 base, J shed 5 bases, and the junction held 5 bases outside the gene matches. Germline V CDR1 and CDR2: LGHNA, YNFKEQ. The CDR3 runs 15 residues. CDR3 in DNA: TGTGCCAGCAGCCAAGTACGGGGGGGATTAGATACGCAGTATTTT. Encoded protein: CASSQVRGGLDTQYF.

This rearrangement joins TRBV5-1 to TRBJ2-2; D not certain. Germline lookup yields CDR1 SGHRS and CDR2 YFSETQ. The CDR3 is 14 amino acids. V lost 0 bases and J 5 bases, leaving 8 bases between the germline ends. CDR3 nucleotide sequence: TGCGCCAGCAGCTTGGATCCAGCGACCGGGGAGCTGTTTTTT. Its translation is CASSLDPATGELFF.

The V gene is TRBV28, the J gene TRBJ2-2; D is uncertain. Trimming took off 3 bases at V and 5 bases at J, with 4 bases between the two ends. The germline gives CDR1 MDHEN, CDR2 SYDVKM. The CDR3 sequence is 12 residues long. The CDR3 coding sequence is TGTGCCAGCAGTTTCTTGACCGGGGAGCTGTTTTTT. This encodes CASSFLTGELFF.

The rearrangement links TRBV19 to TRBJ1-5; D possibly corresponds to TRBD1 (5 bases). This CDR3 is 14 amino acids long. Germline values: CDR1 LNHDA, CDR2 SQIVND (reference sequence). V lost 3 bases and J lost 7, with 13 bases in between. CDR3 bases: TGTGCCAGTAGTATTCAGGGCCAAGGGCAGCCCCAGCATTTT. Its translation: CASSIQGQGQPQHF.

This chain joins TRBV6-5 and TRBJ1-3; TRBD1 is a possible D gene (5 bases). Germline V gives CDR1 MNHEY, CDR2 SVGAGI. The V end was cut by 7 bases, the J end by 0 bases, with 13 bases between. This CDR3 has 15 residues. CDR3 region: CASKVEGFSGNTIYF. The CDR3 DNA reads as TGTGCCAGCAAAGTCGAGGGGTTCTCTGGAAACACCATATATTTT.

The chain employs TRBV19 and TRBJ2-1; D not resolved. Germline V gene sequence: CDR1 LNHDA, CDR2 SQIVND (reference sequence). The V gene lost 5 bases and the J gene lost 0 bases, with 11 bases spanning the gap. The CDR3 is 15 residues long. In DNA form, the CDR3 reads TGTGCCAGTAGTGCCGAGATATTCTCCTACAATGAGCAGTTCTTC. Protein: CASSAEIFSYNEQFF.

This clone was observed once. The rearrangement uses TRBV5-1 and TRBJ1-6, with a weak D call TRBD1 (5 bases). V lost 0 bases, J lost 5 bases, and 9 bases lay in between. Germline CDR1 and CDR2: SGHRS and YFSETQ. CDR3 length: 15 residues. The CDR3 protein is CASSLVQGNNSPLHF. The CDR3 nucleotides are TGCGCCAGCAGCTTGGTGCAGGGTAATAATTCACCCCTCCACTTT. The whole variable domain, remainder taken from reference TRBV5-1 and TRBJ1-6, is KAGVTQTPRYLIKTRGQQVTLSCSPISGHRSVSWYQQTPGQGLQFLFEYFSETQRNKGNFPGRFSGRQFSNSRSEMNVSTLELGDSALYLCASSLVQGNNSPLHFGNGTRLTVT.

This chain uses TRBV7-6 with TRBJ1-2; 11 bases match TRBD1. Per the germline V gene, CDR1 is SGHVS and CDR2 is FNYEAQ. This CDR3 is built from 15 residues. After removal of 5 bases from V and 4 bases from J, the junction contained 6 bases not matched to a gene. CDR3 region: CASSPRTGGTYGYTF. Here the CDR3 DNA reads TGTGCCAGCAGCCCCAGGACAGGGGGCACCTATGGCTACACCTTC.

V gene TRBV28 combines with J gene TRBJ1-4, with a possible D match to TRBD1 (6 bases). The V end lost 8 bases, the J end lost 5 bases, and 24 bases lay between the germline ends. The CDR3 length is 17 residues. CDR1 MDHEN and CDR2 SYDVKM come from the germline V gene. The CDR3 DNA is TGTGCCAGCCATTCCTGGGGGCGGGTGTTGGGGAATGAAAAACTGTTTTTT. It specifies CASHSWGRVLGNEKLFF.

The chain uses TRBV6-5 and TRBJ2-1; 8 bases are a match to TRBD2. The CDR3 sequence is 15 residues long. The trim removed 6 bases at V and 0 bases at J, leaving 4 bases unmatched. Germline CDR1 and CDR2: MNHEY and SVGAGI. CDR3 sequence: CASSPGGASYNEQFF. The CDR3 DNA reads TGTGCCAGCAGCCCCGGGGGGGCCTCCTACAATGAGCAGTTCTTC.

V gene TRBV6-5 combines with J gene TRBJ1-2; a possible D gene is TRBD1 (5 bases). The length of the CDR3 is 13 residues. Germline CDR1 is MNHEY and CDR2 is SVGAGI. Trimming stripped 7 bases from V and 7 bases from J, with 16 bases between. The DNA of the CDR3 is TGTGCCAGCACCTATCAGGGTGGGGGTGGCTACACCTTC. This gives the protein CASTYQGGGGYTF.

The chain joins TRBV11-2 to TRBJ1-3, with D unresolved. The CDR3 has 15 amino acids. CDR1 and CDR2 from the germline V gene are SGHAT and FQNNGV. Trimming removed 0 bases at V and 4 bases at J, with 10 bases between. CDR3 amino acids: CASSLDAGGGNTIYF. In DNA, the CDR3 is TGTGCCAGCAGCTTAGATGCAGGTGGAGGAAACACCATATATTTT.

This clone occurred once. The genes are TRBV6-5 and TRBJ1-5, with D perhaps TRBD1 (5 bases). Germline assignment: CDR1 MNHEY and CDR2 SVGAGI. This CDR3 region has 15 residues. V was shortened by 5 bases and J by 2 bases, with 13 bases between the two germline ends. This chain's CDR3 is CASSPGTGRNQPQHF. DNA for the CDR3: TGTGCCAGCAGTCCCGGGACTGGACGCAATCAGCCCCAGCATTTT.

This clone showed up just once. The J gene is TRBJ2-1, the V gene TRBV10-3; TRBD2 matches 10 bases. The CDR3 sequence is 15 residues long. The J segment lost 2 bases and the V segment lost 6 bases, leaving 4 bases of the junction unmatched. The germline V gene has CDR1 ENHRY and CDR2 SYGVKD. The CDR3 region is CAIRALAGAYNEQFF. The CDR3 bases are TGTGCCATCAGGGCTCTAGCGGGAGCCTACAATGAGCAGTTCTTC.

The chain carries TRBV6-1 and TRBJ1-1, with unresolved D. Deletions cut 2 bases from V and 1 base from J, with 8 bases between. This CDR3 has 14 amino acids. In germline, CDR1 is MNHNS, CDR2 SASEGT. DNA of the CDR3: TGTGCCAGCAGTGAATTAGAGGGGAACACTGAAGCTTTCTTT. Its protein product is CASSELEGNTEAFF.

The gene calls are TRBV5-1 and TRBJ1-2; 9 positions match TRBD1. The CDR3 covers 13 residues. Germline assignment: CDR1 SGHRS and CDR2 YFSETQ. Germline trimming cut 3 bases from V and 8 bases from J; bases unmatched to any gene: 5. The CDR3 sequence is CASSSDRGGGYTF. DNA for the CDR3: TGCGCCAGCAGCTCGGACAGGGGTGGAGGCTACACCTTC.

This clone was seen at least ten times. The rearrangement joins TRBV11-2 to TRBJ2-7; weak D call: TRBD1 (5 bases). The CDR3 has 14 residues. Per germline, CDR1 SGHAT and CDR2 FQNNGV. V was cut by 4 bases and J by 3 bases, with 13 bases left in between. CDR3 DNA: TGTGCCAGCAGCTCCATCTCAAGGGGCTACGAGCAGTACTTC. This codes for CASSSISRGYEQYF.

This chain joins TRBV5-4 and TRBJ2-6; D ambiguous. V lost 4 bases and J lost 5, with 7 bases in between. There are 13 residues in the CDR3. CDR1 SGHNT and CDR2 YYREEE come from the germline V gene (reference sequence). CDR3 in amino acids: CASSAPRANVLTF. The CDR3 DNA reads TGTGCCAGCAGCGCACCCCGGGCCAACGTCCTGACTTTC.

This chain connects TRBV2 to TRBJ2-7; weak D call: TRBD1 (6 bases). CDR1 and CDR2 from the germline V gene are SNHLY and FYNNEI. V lost 7 bases, J lost 2 bases, and 15 bases lay in between. This CDR3 is 14 amino acids long. CDR3 DNA sequence: TGTGCCAGCATGGGTGGAGCAGGGGCCTACGAGCAGTACTTC. It translates to CASMGGAGAYEQYF.

The chain has TRBV19 and TRBJ1-2; a possible D gene is TRBD1 (5 bases). Germline CDR1 reads LNHDA; CDR2 reads SQIVND (reference sequence). The CDR3 loop spans 14 amino acids. V lost 5 bases and J 5 bases, leaving 15 bases between the germline ends. CDR3: CASSAGTDRYGYTF. In nucleotides, the CDR3 is TGTGCCAGTAGTGCAGGGACGGATCGATATGGCTACACCTTC.

The genes are TRBV12-5 and TRBJ1-5; tentatively, D is TRBD1 (5 bases). Trimming took off 6 bases at V and 6 bases at J, with 18 bases between the two ends. This CDR3 is 15 amino acids long. Germline V gene lookup returns CDR1 LGHNT and CDR2 FRNRAP. The CDR3 DNA sequence: TGTGCTAGTGGAGGGGCGCAGGGAGGGAGTCAGCCCCAGCATTTT. Amino acids: CASGGAQGGSQPQHF.

This clone was counted between two and nine times. The rearrangement joins TRBV7-9 to TRBJ1-3; D is possibly TRBD1 (6 bases). This CDR3 contains 17 residues. Germline lookup yields CDR1 SEHNR and CDR2 FQNEAQ (reference sequence). V gave up 0 bases and J gave up 0 bases, with 12 bases separating them. The DNA of the CDR3 is TGTGCCAGCAGCTTAGCAACAGGGCACATCTCTGGAAACACCATATATTTT. Amino acids: CASSLATGHISGNTIYF.